The 20 T cell receptor beta chains below all came from one sample that was sequenced in a study of T cells expressing NK-cell markers. From its re-call of the 5' RACE reads, TCRdb lists each CDR3 protein once, without DNA. This sample's table reports some 500,000 distinct CDR3 sequences. The sequenced material came from blood T cells: a sorted CD56 or NKG2C T cell subset, CD4+ or CD8+ T cells, or bulk PBMC T cells (not recorded which). The receptors derive from a woman aged 45 to 65 in good health.

The J gene is TRBJ1-1, the V gene TRBV13; the TCRdb D gene call, TRBD1, has no DNA to confirm it. The CDR3 covers 14 residues. The V gene's germline CDR1 is PRHDT and CDR2 FYEKMQ (reference sequence). The CDR3 spells CASSLEGGITEAFF.

This sequence joins TRBV5-1 and TRBJ2-1; TCRdb gives TRBD2 as the D gene, but with no DNA this cannot be confirmed. The germline V gene has CDR1 SGHRS and CDR2 YFSETQ. CDR3 length: 18 residues. The CDR3 region is CASSWLRLAGDSYNEQFF.

J is TRBJ1-1 and V is TRBV5-1; TCRdb picks TRBD1, but there is no DNA to check that call. Per germline, CDR1 SGHRS and CDR2 YFSETQ. This CDR3 is built from 15 residues. The CDR3 here is CASSPAERQGTEAFF.

The gene calls are TRBV15 and TRBJ1-5; the D call of TRBD1 rests on TCRdb alone, since no DNA is present to check it. Germline V gene lookup returns CDR1 LNHNV and CDR2 YYDKDF (reference sequence). The CDR3 is 16 amino acids. CDR3 loop: CATSRPGTGLNQPQHF. The variable domain in full, with the rest retrieved from reference TRBV15 and TRBJ1-5, is DAMVIQNPRYQVTQFGKPVTLSCSQTLNHNVMYWYQQKSSQAPKLLFHYYDKDFNNEADTPDNFQSRRPNTSFCFLDIRSPGLGDTAMYLCATSRPGTGLNQPQHFGDGTRLSIL.

V is TRBV4-1 and J is TRBJ1-3; TCRdb picks TRBD1, but there is no DNA to check that call. The CDR3 is 17 amino acids. Germline CDR1 and CDR2: MGHRA and YSYEKL. The CDR3 loop is CASSHKKQGATGNTIYF.

The genes are TRBV2 and TRBJ1-1. Looked up from germline, CDR1 is SNHLY and CDR2 is FYNNEI. The CDR3 covers 14 residues. The CDR3 is CASREGRMNTEAFF.

V and J are TRBV3-1 and TRBJ2-5. The germline V gene encodes CDR1 LGHDT and CDR2 YNNKEL (reference sequence). The length of the CDR3 is 11 residues. The CDR3 protein is CASSQMETQYF.

The chain has TRBV4-1 and TRBJ2-3; TCRdb outputs TRBD2, but without DNA this stays unchecked. This CDR3 region has 19 residues. Germline-derived CDR1 and CDR2 are MGHRA and YSYEKL. CDR3 sequence: CASSPILVSAASSSDTQYF.

The chain joins TRBV29-1 to TRBJ2-3; TCRdb names TRBD2, which stays unverified in the absence of DNA. The CDR3 spans 16 residues. From germline, CDR1 is SQVTM and CDR2 ANQGSEA. This chain's CDR3 is CSVPPFRGRQTDTQYF.

The CDR3 here is CASSLGLAGGLTYEQYF. V and J are TRBV7-9 and TRBJ2-7; absent DNA, TCRdb's TRBD2 call cannot be checked. Germline V gene data show CDR1 as SEHNR and CDR2 as FQNEAQ (reference sequence). The length of the CDR3 is 17 residues.

The chain is built from TRBV19 and TRBJ2-1; TCRdb gives TRBD2 as the D gene, but with no DNA this cannot be confirmed. Germline values: CDR1 LNHDA, CDR2 SQIVND (reference sequence). CDR3 length: 16 amino acids. The CDR3 loop is CASSIGLGLATPSQFF. The full variable domain, with the rest looked up from reference TRBV19 and TRBJ2-1, is DGGITQSPKYLFRKEGQNVTLSCEQNLNHDAMYWYRQDPGQGLRLIYYSQIVNDFQKGDIAEGYSVSREKKESFPLTVTSAQKNPTAFYLCASSIGLGLATPSQFFGPGTRLTVL.

The V gene is TRBV5-6, the J gene TRBJ2-2; TCRdb reports TRBD2, a call that lacks DNA to check it against. Germline V gene data show CDR1 as SGHDT and CDR2 as YYEEEE. The CDR3 totals 16 residues. The CDR3 region is CASSFLVPGGTGELFF.

CDR3 sequence: CASSLWGSYNEQFF. The chain links TRBV12-3 or TRBV12-4 to TRBJ2-1; absent DNA, TCRdb's TRBD1 call cannot be checked. This CDR3 contains 14 residues.

This chain joins TRBV5-1 and TRBJ2-5. Germline assignment: CDR1 SGHRS and CDR2 YFSETQ. The CDR3 runs 15 residues. CDR3 region: CASSLRGETEETQYF.

The chain links TRBV12-3 or TRBV12-4 to TRBJ2-1; TCRdb lists TRBD2, though no DNA is available to test this call. The CDR3 is made up of 19 amino acids. CDR3 amino acids: CASYDGANLVAGELDEQFF.

The V gene is TRBV20-1, the J gene TRBJ2-1; TCRdb outputs TRBD2, but without DNA this stays unchecked. Germline CDR1 is DFQATT and CDR2 is SNEGSKA (reference sequence). The CDR3 totals 17 residues. CDR3 sequence reads: CSAREVGGLAGEGEQFF.

The chain combines TRBV5-1 with TRBJ2-1. The CDR3 length is 15 residues. Looked up from germline, CDR1 is SGHRS and CDR2 is YFSETQ. The CDR3 here is CASNSETELFNEQFF.

V usage is TRBV5-1 and J usage is TRBJ1-2; with no DNA, the TCRdb D assignment of TRBD1 cannot be verified. Germline V gives CDR1 SGHRS, CDR2 YFSETQ. This CDR3 has 13 amino acids. CDR3 residues: CASSSPGSYGYTF. Full variable domain (rest looked up from reference TRBV5-1 and TRBJ1-2): KAGVTQTPRYLIKTRGQQVTLSCSPISGHRSVSWYQQTPGQGLQFLFEYFSETQRNKGNFPGRFSGRQFSNSRSEMNVSTLELGDSALYLCASSSPGSYGYTFGSGTRLTVV.

The CDR3 is CSASLVGGNQPQHF. The rearrangement uses TRBV20-1 and TRBJ1-5. The germline CDR1 and CDR2 sequences are DFQATT and SNEGSKA (reference sequence). The CDR3 has 14 amino acids.

The chain employs TRBV12-3 or TRBV12-4 and TRBJ2-2; TCRdb returns TRBD1, unconfirmable since there is no DNA. The CDR3 has 12 residues. CDR3 loop: CASTRETGELFF.